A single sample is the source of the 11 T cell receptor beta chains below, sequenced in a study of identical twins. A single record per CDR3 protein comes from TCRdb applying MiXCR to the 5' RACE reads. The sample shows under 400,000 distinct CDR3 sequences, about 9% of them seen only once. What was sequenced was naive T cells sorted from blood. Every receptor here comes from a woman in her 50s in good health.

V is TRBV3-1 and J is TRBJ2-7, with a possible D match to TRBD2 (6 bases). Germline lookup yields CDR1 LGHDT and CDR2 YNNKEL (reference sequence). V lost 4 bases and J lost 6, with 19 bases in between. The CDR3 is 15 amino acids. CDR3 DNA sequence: TGTGCCAGCAGCCCCCCGGGACTCCCCCGGGCCGAGCAGTACTTC. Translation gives CASSPPGLPRAEQYF.

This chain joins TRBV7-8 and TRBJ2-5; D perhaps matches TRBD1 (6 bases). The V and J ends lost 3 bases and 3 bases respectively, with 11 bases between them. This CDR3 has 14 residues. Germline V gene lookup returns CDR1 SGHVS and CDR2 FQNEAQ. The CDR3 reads CASSFKGVKETQYF. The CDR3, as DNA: TGTGCCAGCAGCTTTAAGGGGGTGAAAGAGACCCAGTACTTC.

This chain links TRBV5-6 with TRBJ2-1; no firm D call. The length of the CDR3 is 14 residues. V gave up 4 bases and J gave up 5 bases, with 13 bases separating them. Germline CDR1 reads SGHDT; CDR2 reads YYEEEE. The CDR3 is CASSPSTGHNEQFF. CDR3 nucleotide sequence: TGTGCCAGCAGCCCGTCGACCGGACACAATGAGCAGTTCTTC.

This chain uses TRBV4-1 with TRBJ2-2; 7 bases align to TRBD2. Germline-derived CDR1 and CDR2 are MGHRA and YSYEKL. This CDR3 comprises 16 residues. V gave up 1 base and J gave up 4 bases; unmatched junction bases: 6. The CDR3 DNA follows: TGCGCCAGCAGCCAAGCTATGTCGGGAGGCACCGGGGAGCTGTTTTTT. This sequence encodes CASSQAMSGGTGELFF.

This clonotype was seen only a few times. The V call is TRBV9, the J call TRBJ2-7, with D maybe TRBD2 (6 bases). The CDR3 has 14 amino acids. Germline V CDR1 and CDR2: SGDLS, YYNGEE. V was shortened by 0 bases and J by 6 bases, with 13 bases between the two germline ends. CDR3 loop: CASSVVPSGAEQYV. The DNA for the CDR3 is TGTGCCAGCAGCGTAGTCCCCTCGGGAGCCGAGCAGTACGTC.

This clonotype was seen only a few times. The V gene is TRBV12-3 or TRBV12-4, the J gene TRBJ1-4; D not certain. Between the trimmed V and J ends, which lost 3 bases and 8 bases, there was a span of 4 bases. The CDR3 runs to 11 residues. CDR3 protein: CASSFSEKLFF. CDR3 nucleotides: TGTGCCAGCAGTTTTAGCGAAAAACTGTTTTTT.

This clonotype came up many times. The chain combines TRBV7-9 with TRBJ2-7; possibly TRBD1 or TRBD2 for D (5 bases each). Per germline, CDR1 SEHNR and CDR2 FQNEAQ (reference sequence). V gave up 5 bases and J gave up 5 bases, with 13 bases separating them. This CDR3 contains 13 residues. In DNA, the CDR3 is TGTGCCAGCAGCCCATCCGGGGCTAACGAGCAGTACGTC. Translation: CASSPSGANEQYV.

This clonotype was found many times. This CDR3 reads CSARKTGARFTDTQYF. Here the CDR3 DNA reads TGCAGTGCTAGAAAGACAGGGGCGCGGTTCACAGATACGCAGTATTTT. V and J are TRBV20-1 and TRBJ2-3, with 8 bases lining up with TRBD1. Unmatched junction bases numbered 9, after V lost 2 bases and J lost 2 bases. The CDR3 is 16 residues long. CDR1 is DFQATT, CDR2 SNEGSKA, per germline (reference sequence).

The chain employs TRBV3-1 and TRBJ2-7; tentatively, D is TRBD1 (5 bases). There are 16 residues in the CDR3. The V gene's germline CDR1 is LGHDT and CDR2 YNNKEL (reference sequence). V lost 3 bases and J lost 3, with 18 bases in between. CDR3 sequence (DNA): TGTGCCAGCAGCCACAGAAGCTCAGGGTTACACTACGAGCAGTACGTC. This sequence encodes CASSHRSSGLHYEQYV.

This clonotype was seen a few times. The DNA of the CDR3 is TGTGCCAGTAGTACAGGCGGACTGCAGCAAGAGACCCAGTACTTC. Protein product: CASSTGGLQQETQYF. The V gene is TRBV19, the J gene TRBJ2-5, with a possible D match to TRBD2 (5 bases). Trimming took 4 bases from V and 2 from J, leaving 14 bases between them. This CDR3 region has 15 residues. Germline CDR1 is LNHDA and CDR2 is SQIVND (reference sequence). The whole variable domain, filled in from reference TRBV19 and TRBJ2-5, reads DGGITQSPKYLFRKEGQNVTLSCEQNLNHDAMYWYRQDPGQGLRLIYYSQIVNDFQKGDIAEGYSVSREKKESFPLTVTSAQKNPTAFYLCASSTGGLQQETQYFGPGTRLLVL.

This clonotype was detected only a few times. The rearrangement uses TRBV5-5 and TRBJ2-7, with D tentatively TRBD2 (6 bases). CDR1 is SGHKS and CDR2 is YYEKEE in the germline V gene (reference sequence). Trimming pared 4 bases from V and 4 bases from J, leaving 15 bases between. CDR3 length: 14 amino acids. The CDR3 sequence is CASSARDSFYEQYV. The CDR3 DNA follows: TGTGCCAGCAGCGCCCGGGACTCCTTTTACGAGCAGTACGTC.